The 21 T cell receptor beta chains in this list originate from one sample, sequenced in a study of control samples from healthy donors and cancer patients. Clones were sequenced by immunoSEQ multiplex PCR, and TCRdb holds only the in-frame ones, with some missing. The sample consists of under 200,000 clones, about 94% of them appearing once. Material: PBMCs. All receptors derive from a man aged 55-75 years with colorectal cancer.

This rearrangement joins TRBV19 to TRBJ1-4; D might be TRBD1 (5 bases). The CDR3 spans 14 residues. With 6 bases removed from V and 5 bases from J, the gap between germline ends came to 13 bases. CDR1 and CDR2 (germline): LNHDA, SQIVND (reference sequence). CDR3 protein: CASRQEGLNEKLFF. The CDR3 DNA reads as TGTGCCAGTAGACAGGAGGGGTTGAATGAAAAACTGTTTTTT.

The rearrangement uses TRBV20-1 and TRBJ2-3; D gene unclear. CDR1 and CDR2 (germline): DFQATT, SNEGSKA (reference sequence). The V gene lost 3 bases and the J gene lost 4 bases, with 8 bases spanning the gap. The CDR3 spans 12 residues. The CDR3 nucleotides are TGCAGTGCTAGTTACGGTGCAGATACGCAGTATTTT. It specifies CSASYGADTQYF.

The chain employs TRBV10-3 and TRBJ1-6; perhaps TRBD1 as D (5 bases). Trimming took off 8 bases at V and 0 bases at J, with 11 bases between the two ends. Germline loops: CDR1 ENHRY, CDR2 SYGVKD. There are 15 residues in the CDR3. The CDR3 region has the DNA TGTGCCATCCATCCAGGGAGCTCCTATAATTCACCCCTCCACTTT. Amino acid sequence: CAIHPGSSYNSPLHF.

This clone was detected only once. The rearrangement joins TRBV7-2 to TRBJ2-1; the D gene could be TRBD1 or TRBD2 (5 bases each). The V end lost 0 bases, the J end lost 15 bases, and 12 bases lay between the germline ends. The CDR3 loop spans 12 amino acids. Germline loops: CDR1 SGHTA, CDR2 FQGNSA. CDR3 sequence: CASSLAARDPFF. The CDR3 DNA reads TGTGCCAGCAGCTTAGCGGCTAGGGACCCGTTCTTC.

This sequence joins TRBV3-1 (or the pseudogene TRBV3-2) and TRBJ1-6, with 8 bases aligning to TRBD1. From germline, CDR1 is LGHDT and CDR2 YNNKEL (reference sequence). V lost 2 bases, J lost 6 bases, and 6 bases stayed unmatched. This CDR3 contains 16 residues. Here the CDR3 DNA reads TGTGCCAGCAGCCAAATTCGGACAGGGTCTAATTCACCCCTCCACTTT. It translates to CASSQIRTGSNSPLHF.

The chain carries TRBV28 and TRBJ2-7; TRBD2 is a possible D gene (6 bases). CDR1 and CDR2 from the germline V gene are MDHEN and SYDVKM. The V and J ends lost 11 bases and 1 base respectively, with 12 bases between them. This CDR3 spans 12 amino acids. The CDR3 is CALGGSSYEQYF. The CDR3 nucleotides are TGTGCCCTGGGGGGAAGTTCCTACGAGCAGTACTTC.

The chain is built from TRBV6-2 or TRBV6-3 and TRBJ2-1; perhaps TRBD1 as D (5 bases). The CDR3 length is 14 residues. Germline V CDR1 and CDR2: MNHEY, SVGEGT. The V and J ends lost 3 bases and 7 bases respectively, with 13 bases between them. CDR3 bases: TGTGCCAGCAGTTATCATGGGGCGCAGAATGAGCAGTTCTTC. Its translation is CASSYHGAQNEQFF.

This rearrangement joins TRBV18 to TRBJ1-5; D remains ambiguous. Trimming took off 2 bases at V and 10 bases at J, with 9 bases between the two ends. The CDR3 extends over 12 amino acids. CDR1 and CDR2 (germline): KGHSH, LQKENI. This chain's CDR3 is CASSPDTRPQHF. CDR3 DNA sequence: TGTGCCAGCTCACCAGACACAAGACCCCAGCATTTT.

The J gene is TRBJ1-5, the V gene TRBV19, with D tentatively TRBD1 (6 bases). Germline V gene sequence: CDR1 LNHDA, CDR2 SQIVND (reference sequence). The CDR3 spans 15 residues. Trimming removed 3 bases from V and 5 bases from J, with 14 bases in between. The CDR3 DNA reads TGTGCCAGTAGTATTTGGGGGCGAGAGGATCAGCCCCAGCATTTT. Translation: CASSIWGREDQPQHF.

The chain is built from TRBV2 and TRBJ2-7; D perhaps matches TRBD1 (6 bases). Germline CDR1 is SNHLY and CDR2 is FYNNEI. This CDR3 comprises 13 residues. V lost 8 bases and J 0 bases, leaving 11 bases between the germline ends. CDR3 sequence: CASSDRFSYEQYF. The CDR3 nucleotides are TGTGCCAGCTCTGACAGGTTCTCCTACGAGCAGTACTTC.

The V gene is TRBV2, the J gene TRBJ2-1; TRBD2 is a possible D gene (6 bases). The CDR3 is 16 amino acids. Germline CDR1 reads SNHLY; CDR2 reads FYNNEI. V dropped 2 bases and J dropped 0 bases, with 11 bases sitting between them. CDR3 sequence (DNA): TGTGCCAGCAGTGAAAGTAGCGGAAGCTCCTACAATGAGCAGTTCTTC. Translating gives CASSESSGSSYNEQFF.

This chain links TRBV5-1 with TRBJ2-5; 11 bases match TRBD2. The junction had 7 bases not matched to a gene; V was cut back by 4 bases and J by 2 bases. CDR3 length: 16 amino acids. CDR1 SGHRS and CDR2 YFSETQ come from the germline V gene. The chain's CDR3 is CASSRNIAGGQETQYF. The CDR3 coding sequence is TGCGCCAGCAGCCGAAATATAGCGGGGGGGCAAGAGACCCAGTACTTC.

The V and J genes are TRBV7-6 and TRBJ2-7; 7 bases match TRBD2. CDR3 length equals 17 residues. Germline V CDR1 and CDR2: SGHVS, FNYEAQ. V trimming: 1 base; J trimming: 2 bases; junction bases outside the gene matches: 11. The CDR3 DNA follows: TGTGCCAGCAGCTTAGTCGCGGGGGTTTCGTCTACCTACGAGCAGTACTTC. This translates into CASSLVAGVSSTYEQYF. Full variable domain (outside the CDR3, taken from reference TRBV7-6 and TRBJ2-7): GAGVSQSPRYKVTKRGQDVALRCDPISGHVSLYWYRQALGQGPEFLTYFNYEAQQDKSGLPNDRFSAERPEGSISTLTIQRTEQRDSAMYRCASSLVAGVSSTYEQYFGPGTRLTVT.

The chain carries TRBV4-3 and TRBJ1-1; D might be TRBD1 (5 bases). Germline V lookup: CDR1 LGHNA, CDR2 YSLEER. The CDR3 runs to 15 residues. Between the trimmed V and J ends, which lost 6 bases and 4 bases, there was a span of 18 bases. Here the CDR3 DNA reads TGCGCCAGCAGGTCAGCTTCAGGGCTTGGCACTGAAGCTTTCTTT. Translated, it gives CASRSASGLGTEAFF.

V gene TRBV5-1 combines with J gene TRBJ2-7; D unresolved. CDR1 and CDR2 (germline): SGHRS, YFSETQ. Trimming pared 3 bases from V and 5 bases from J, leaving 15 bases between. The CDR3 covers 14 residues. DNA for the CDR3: TGCGCCAGCAGCTCCCGGCCCATTGGAGACGAGCAGTACTTC. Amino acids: CASSSRPIGDEQYF. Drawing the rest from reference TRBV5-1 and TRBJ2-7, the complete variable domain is KAGVTQTPRYLIKTRGQQVTLSCSPISGHRSVSWYQQTPGQGLQFLFEYFSETQRNKGNFPGRFSGRQFSNSRSEMNVSTLELGDSALYLCASSSRPIGDEQYFGPGTRLTVT.

Written as DNA, the CDR3 is TGTGCCAGCAGCTCCCCGAGCGACTCTGGAAACACCATATATTTT. Translating it yields CASSSPSDSGNTIYF. V and J are TRBV6-5 and TRBJ1-3; D is undetermined. Looked up from germline, CDR1 is MNHEY and CDR2 is SVGAGI. The CDR3 extends over 15 amino acids. V was cut by 6 bases and J by 0 bases, with 12 bases left in between.

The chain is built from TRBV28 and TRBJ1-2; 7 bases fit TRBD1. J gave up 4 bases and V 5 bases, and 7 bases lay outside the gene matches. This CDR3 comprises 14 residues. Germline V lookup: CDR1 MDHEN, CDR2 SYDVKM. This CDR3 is CASSVQGPVYGYTF. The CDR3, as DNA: TGTGCCAGCAGTGTACAGGGGCCGGTCTATGGCTACACCTTC.

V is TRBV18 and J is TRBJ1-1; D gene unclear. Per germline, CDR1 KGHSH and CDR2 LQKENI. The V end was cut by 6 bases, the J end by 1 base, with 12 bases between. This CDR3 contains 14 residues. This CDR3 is CASSPNPGNTEAFF. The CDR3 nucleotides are TGTGCCAGCTCCCCAAACCCGGGGAACACTGAAGCTTTCTTT. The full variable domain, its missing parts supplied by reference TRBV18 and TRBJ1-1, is NAGVMQNPRHLVRRRGQEARLRCSPMKGHSHVYWYRQLPEEGLKFMVYLQKENIIDESGMPKERFSAEFPKEGPSILRIQQVVRGDSAAYFCASSPNPGNTEAFFGQGTRLTVV.

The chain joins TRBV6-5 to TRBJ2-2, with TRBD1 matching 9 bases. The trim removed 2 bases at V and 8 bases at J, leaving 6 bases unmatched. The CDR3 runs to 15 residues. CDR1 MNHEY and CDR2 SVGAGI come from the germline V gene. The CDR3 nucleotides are TGTGCCAGCAGTTACCAGGACAGGGGAGGGGGGGAGCTGTTTTTT. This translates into CASSYQDRGGGELFF.

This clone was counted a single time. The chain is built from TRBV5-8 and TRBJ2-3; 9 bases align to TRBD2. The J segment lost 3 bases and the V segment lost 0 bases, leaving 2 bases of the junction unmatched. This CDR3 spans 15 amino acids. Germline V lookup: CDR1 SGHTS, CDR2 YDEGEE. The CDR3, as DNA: TGTGCCAGCAGCTTGGGACTAGCGGTTACAGATACGCAGTATTTT. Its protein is CASSLGLAVTDTQYF.

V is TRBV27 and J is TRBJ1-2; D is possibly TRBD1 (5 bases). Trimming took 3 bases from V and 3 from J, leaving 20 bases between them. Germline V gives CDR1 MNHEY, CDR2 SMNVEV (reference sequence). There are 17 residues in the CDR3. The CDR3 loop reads CASSFYPSRAGDYGYTF. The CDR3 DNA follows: TGTGCCAGCAGTTTTTACCCCTCGAGGGCGGGGGACTATGGCTACACCTTC.